The 18 T cell receptor beta chains given below trace back to one sample, sequenced in a study of T cell clonality in common variable immunodeficiency (dated by TCRdb to between 2014 and 2017). The library was produced with the immunoSEQ multiplex PCR assay. TCRdb re-hosts the immuneACCESS table, in-frame sequences only. Its copies lack some clones; in the studies checked, an unresolved V gene accounts for under half of them, and the cause for the rest is not known. This sample shows about 37,000 clones, and none of them turns up only once. Clones ranked in the top ten supply over 0.95% of the sample. Source material: peripheral blood mononuclear cells. The receptors stem from a person between 18 and 75 years old in good health.

There are many counts of this clone. Read sequence stops 3 residues before the CDR3 end, and the germline J gene provides the missing end. The rearrangement links TRBV7-9 to TRBJ2-3; tentative D call: TRBD1 (5 bases). CDR1 and CDR2 from the germline V gene are SEHNR and FQNEAQ (reference sequence). V was pared by 6 bases and J by 8 bases, with 15 bases between. The CDR3 totals 13 residues. CDR3 protein: CASSSVSGPTQYF. Partial CDR3 DNA: TGTGCCAGCAGTTCCGTTTCAGGGCCTACG.

This clone appeared many times. The read halts 3 residues ahead of the CDR3 end, with the missing end drawn from the germline J gene. J is TRBJ2-1 and V is TRBV28, with 8 bases aligning to TRBD1. The CDR3 consists of 15 residues. The V segment lost 4 bases and the J segment 1 base; nucleotides outside the gene matches: 3. The V gene's germline CDR1 is MDHEN and CDR2 SYDVKM. CDR3 DNA (partial): TGTGCCAGCAGTTGGACAGGGCGGTCCTACAATGAG. This translates into CASSWTGRSYNE. The CDR3 in full is CASSWTGRSYNEQFF.

This clone has a count of ten or more. Sequencing ends 3 residues short of the CDR3 end; the germline J gene provides the rest. The chain joins TRBV18 to TRBJ1-2, with a weak D call TRBD1 (5 bases). The CDR3 is 15 amino acids. Looked up from germline, CDR1 is KGHSH and CDR2 is LQKENI. Trimming left V 3 bases short and J 0 bases short, with 11 bases between. CDR3 DNA (partial): TGTGCCAGCTCACCGGTTGGGGCATCTAACTATGGC. The encoded protein is CASSPVGASNYG. The whole CDR3 sequence is CASSPVGASNYGYTF.

The table lists this clone with many counts. The read terminates 3 residues before the CDR3 end, so the remaining end is supplied by the germline J gene. The chain uses TRBV14 and TRBJ2-3; D gene ambiguous. CDR1 is SGHDN and CDR2 is FVKESK in the germline V gene. Trimming removed 2 bases at V and 3 bases at J, with 9 bases between. CDR3 length: 14 amino acids. CDR3 sequence: CASSQKDITDTQYF. CDR3 DNA, as far as it was read: TGTGCCAGCAGCCAAAAAGACATAACAGATACG.

This clone has a count of ten or more. The CDR3 extends 3 residues past the end of the read, so its final part is completed from the germline J gene. This chain connects TRBV4-2 to TRBJ2-5; the match to TRBD1 covers 11 bases. J gave up 5 bases and V 3 bases, and 8 bases lay outside the gene matches. The CDR3 sequence is 16 residues long. Germline values: CDR1 LGHNA, CDR2 YNFKEQ. The sequenced part of the CDR3 DNA is TGTGCCAGCAGCCAGGAGCCGGGACAGGGGGGTGAGACC. Encoded protein: CASSQEPGQGGET. The whole CDR3 protein is CASSQEPGQGGETQYF.

This clone was observed at least ten times. Sequencing ends 3 residues short of the CDR3 end; the germline J gene provides the rest. The rearrangement uses TRBV14 and TRBJ2-3; D unresolved. Germline values: CDR1 SGHDN, CDR2 FVKESK. The CDR3 covers 13 residues. Trimming removed 2 bases at V and 3 bases at J, with 6 bases between. The part of the CDR3 DNA that was read is TGTGCCAGCAGCCAAACTTCGACAGATACG. Its translation: CASSQTSTDT. In full, the CDR3 reads CASSQTSTDTQYF.

This clone was counted at least ten times. The read stops 3 residues short of the end of the CDR3; the missing end is completed from the germline J gene. The chain carries TRBV2 and TRBJ2-7, with 8 nucleotides matching TRBD1. Germline V gene lookup returns CDR1 SNHLY and CDR2 FYNNEI. This CDR3 spans 14 amino acids. The V and J ends lost 6 bases and 3 bases, in that order; junction bases with no gene match: 7. CDR3 DNA (partial): TGTGCCAGCAGAGGGACAGGTGCTTTCTACGAG. Translation: CASRGTGAFYE. The whole CDR3 is CASRGTGAFYEQYF.

This clone was detected ten times or more. The read terminates 3 residues ahead of where the CDR3 ends, so the germline J gene completes it. The chain joins TRBV12-5 to TRBJ2-3, with 12 nucleotides matching TRBD1. The CDR3 has 15 amino acids. CDR1 and CDR2 (germline): LGHNT, FRNRAP. The V segment lost 6 bases and the J segment 4 bases; nucleotides outside the gene matches: 5. Here the CDR3 reads CASGTGTGGSDTQYF. The CDR3 DNA, read in part, is TGTGCTAGTGGAACCGGGACAGGGGGCTCAGATACG.

This clone was picked up many times. The read ends 3 residues before the CDR3 terminus; that terminus is restored from the germline J gene. This rearrangement joins TRBV20-1 to TRBJ2-1; TRBD1 aligns across 10 bases. CDR3 length: 14 amino acids. Per the germline V gene, CDR1 is DFQATT and CDR2 is SNEGSKA (reference sequence). V trimming: 5 bases; J trimming: 6 bases; junction bases outside the gene matches: 7. Here the CDR3 reads CSASRTGGFNEQFF. Partial CDR3 DNA: TGCAGTGCTTCACGGACAGGGGGTTTCAATGAG.

Ten or more counts support this clone. The read gets to within 3 residues of the CDR3 end, and the germline J gene fills in the rest. The chain recombines TRBV6-2 or TRBV6-3 with TRBJ1-1; 10 bases align to TRBD1. V lost 10 bases and J lost 5; bases outside the gene matches: 7. CDR3 length equals 13 residues. Looked up from germline, CDR1 is MNHEY and CDR2 is SVGEGT. This CDR3 reads CATRQGAETEAFF. CDR3 DNA (partial): TGTGCCACCCGACAGGGGGCTGAGACTGAA.

This clone showed up many times. Coverage ceases 3 residues before the CDR3 finishes, and the germline J gene fills in the end. The rearrangement joins TRBV6-1 to TRBJ2-2; possibly TRBD1 for D (6 bases). This CDR3 is 16 amino acids long. V lost 3 bases and J lost 6, with 17 bases in between. The germline CDR1 and CDR2 sequences are MNHNS and SASEGT. The CDR3 bases that were read are TGTGCCAGCAGTGAGCCGTACAGGGCAAAAGCCGGGGAG. Encoded protein: CASSEPYRAKAGE. Given in full, the CDR3 is CASSEPYRAKAGELFF.

The table lists this clone with many counts. Coverage ceases 3 residues before the CDR3 finishes, and the germline J gene fills in the end. The rearrangement uses TRBV15 and TRBJ2-7; a weak D match, TRBD1 (6 bases). The V gene's germline CDR1 is LNHNV and CDR2 YYDKDF (reference sequence). This CDR3 comprises 15 residues. The V and J ends lost 3 bases and 2 bases respectively, with 14 bases between them. This CDR3 is CATSSQQGFPYEQYF. Incomplete CDR3 DNA: TGTGCCACCAGCAGCCAACAGGGATTTCCCTACGAG.

This clone was recorded many times. The CDR3 end lies 3 residues beyond the end of the read and is filled in from the germline J gene. The chain uses TRBV4-2 and TRBJ2-2; a weak D match, TRBD2 (5 bases). The V gene lost 3 bases and the J gene lost 1 base, with 12 bases spanning the gap. The germline V gene has CDR1 LGHNA and CDR2 YNFKEQ. This CDR3 has 16 residues. The DNA read from the CDR3 is TGTGCCAGCAGCCACGGAGCGGATAGGAACACCGGGGAG. Amino acids: CASSHGADRNTGE. The whole CDR3 is CASSHGADRNTGELFF.

There are many counts of this clone. Incomplete CDR3 DNA: TGTGCCAGCAGCAAAGCGCCGGGACAGGGTGAGACC. Its protein product is CASSKAPGQGET. The whole CDR3 protein is CASSKAPGQGETQYF. The chain links TRBV7-8 to TRBJ2-5, with 9 nucleotides matching TRBD1. The read falls 3 residues short of the CDR3 end, and the missing part is taken from the germline J gene. The V and J ends lost 5 bases and 5 bases, in that order; junction bases with no gene match: 9. The CDR3 runs 15 residues. Germline V gene lookup returns CDR1 SGHVS and CDR2 FQNEAQ.

This clone appeared many times. The read falls 3 residues short of the CDR3 end, and the missing part is taken from the germline J gene. The chain employs TRBV7-8 and TRBJ2-1; 8 positions match TRBD2. CDR3 size: 18 residues. Losses at the gene ends were 0 bases for V and 4 bases for J; bases not matched to a gene: 11. The germline V gene encodes CDR1 SGHVS and CDR2 FQNEAQ. CDR3 region: CASSLAYFSGEPYNEQFF. The sequenced CDR3 bases are TGTGCCAGCAGCTTAGCGTACTTTAGCGGGGAACCATACAATGAG.

This clone has a count of ten or more. Read sequence stops 3 residues before the CDR3 end, and the germline J gene provides the missing end. This sequence joins TRBV29-1 and TRBJ2-3, with D tentatively TRBD2 (6 bases). The ends were cut back, 4 bases at V and 0 bases at J, with 11 bases in the middle. The CDR3 is 14 amino acids. The germline V gene has CDR1 SQVTM and CDR2 ANQGSEA. Here the CDR3 reads CSVGLVRSTDTQYF. The CDR3 bases that were read are TGCAGCGTTGGACTAGTTCGTAGCACAGATACG.

This clone occurred many times. The CDR3 end lies 3 residues beyond the end of the read and is filled in from the germline J gene. V gene TRBV30 combines with J gene TRBJ2-5; 10 bases are a match to TRBD1. CDR3 length: 15 residues. The germline gives CDR1 GTSNPN, CDR2 SVGIG (reference sequence). The J segment lost 4 bases and the V segment lost 6 bases, leaving 11 bases of the junction unmatched. CDR3 residues: CACNQGQGIGETQYF. Partial CDR3 DNA: TGTGCCTGCAACCAGGGACAGGGGATTGGAGAGACC.

Many counts were recorded for this clone. The read halts 3 residues ahead of the CDR3 end, with the missing end drawn from the germline J gene. This chain connects TRBV19 to TRBJ1-2; D is ambiguous. Trimming took 5 bases from V and 5 from J, leaving 12 bases between them. This CDR3 has 13 amino acids. Germline V lookup: CDR1 LNHDA, CDR2 SQIVND (reference sequence). CDR3 DNA, as far as it was read: TGTGCCAGTAGTGTACGCGAGCCTTATGGC. Translating it yields CASSVREPYG. The whole CDR3 is CASSVREPYGYTF.